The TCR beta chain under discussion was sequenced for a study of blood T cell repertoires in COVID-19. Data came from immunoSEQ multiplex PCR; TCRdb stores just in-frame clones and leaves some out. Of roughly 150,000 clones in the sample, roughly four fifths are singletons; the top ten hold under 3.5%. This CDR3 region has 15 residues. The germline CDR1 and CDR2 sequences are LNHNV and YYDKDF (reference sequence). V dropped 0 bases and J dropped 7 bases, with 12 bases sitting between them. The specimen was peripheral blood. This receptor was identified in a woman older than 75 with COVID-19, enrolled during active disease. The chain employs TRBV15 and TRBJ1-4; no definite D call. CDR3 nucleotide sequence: TGTGCCACCAGCAGAGATCCCGCTAGGAGTGAAAAACTGTTTTTT. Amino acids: CATSRDPARSEKLFF. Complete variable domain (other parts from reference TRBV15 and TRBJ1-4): DAMVIQNPRYQVTQFGKPVTLSCSQTLNHNVMYWYQQKSSQAPKLLFHYYDKDFNNEADTPDNFQSRRPNTSFCFLDIRSPGLGDTAMYLCATSRDPARSEKLFFGSGTQLSVL.